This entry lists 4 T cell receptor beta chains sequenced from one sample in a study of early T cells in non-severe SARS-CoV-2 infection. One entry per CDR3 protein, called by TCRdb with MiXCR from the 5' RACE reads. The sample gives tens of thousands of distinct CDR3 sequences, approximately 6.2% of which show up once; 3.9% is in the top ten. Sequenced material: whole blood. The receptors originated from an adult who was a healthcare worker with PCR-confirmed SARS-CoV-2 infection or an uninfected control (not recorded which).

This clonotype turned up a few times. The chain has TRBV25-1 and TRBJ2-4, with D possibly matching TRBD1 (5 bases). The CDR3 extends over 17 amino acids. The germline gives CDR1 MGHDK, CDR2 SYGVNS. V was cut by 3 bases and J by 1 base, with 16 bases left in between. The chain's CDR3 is CASSDTGRARAKNIQYF. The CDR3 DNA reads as TGTGCCAGCAGTGATACAGGACGAGCTAGGGCCAAAAACATTCAGTACTTC.

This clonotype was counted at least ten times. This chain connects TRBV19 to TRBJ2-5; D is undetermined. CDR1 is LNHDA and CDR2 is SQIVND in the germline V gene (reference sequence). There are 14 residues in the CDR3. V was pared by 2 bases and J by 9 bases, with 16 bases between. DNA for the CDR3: TGTGCCAGTAGTATAAAACCGCCGGCCCGGGCCCAGTACTTC. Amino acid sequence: CASSIKPPARAQYF.

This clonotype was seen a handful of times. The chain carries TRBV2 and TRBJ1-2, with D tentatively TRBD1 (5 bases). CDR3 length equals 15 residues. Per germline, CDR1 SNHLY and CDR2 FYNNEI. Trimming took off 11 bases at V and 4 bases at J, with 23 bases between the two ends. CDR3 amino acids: CAGKPRDSLAYGYTF. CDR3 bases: TGTGCCGGAAAACCAAGAGACAGCTTGGCCTATGGCTACACCTTC.

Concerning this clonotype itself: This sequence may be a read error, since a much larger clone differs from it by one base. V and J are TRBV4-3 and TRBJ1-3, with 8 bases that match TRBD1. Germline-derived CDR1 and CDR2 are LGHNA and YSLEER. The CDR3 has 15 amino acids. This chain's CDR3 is CASSPGTGFGNIIYF. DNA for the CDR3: TGCGCCAGCAGCCCGGGGACAGGATTTGGAAACATCATATATTTT.